This is a list of T cell receptor beta chains from one sample in a study of T cells in Graves' hyperthyroidism and ophthalmopathy. TCRdb called the multiplex PCR reads again in MiXCR, with one record for every CDR3 protein. The sample has 500,000 to 750,000 distinct CDR3 sequences; about 45% are singletons. The sample comprised peripheral blood or thyroid tissue (not recorded which). These receptors originate from a woman younger than 30 with Graves' hyperthyroidism. CDR3s include the opening cysteine and the closing phenylalanine or tryptophan. A D gene is named only where the DNA matches it firmly. Some rows mark clone size as missing; the rest say once, few, many or name a class of expanded clone.

d_gene: NA; abundance: NA; j_gene: TRBJ2-7; v_gene: TRBV29-1; CDR3aa: CSPRKGQVYEQYF
d_gene: NA; abundance: few; j_gene: TRBJ1-1; v_gene: TRBV7-6; CDR3aa: CASSWGGGDTEAFF
d_gene: TRBD1; abundance: many; j_gene: TRBJ1-5; v_gene: TRBV15; CDR3aa: CATSRARGRGQPQHF
d_gene: NA; abundance: many; j_gene: TRBJ1-4; v_gene: TRBV5-1; CDR3aa: CASSSGQHSTNEKLFF
d_gene: NA; abundance: many; j_gene: TRBJ1-1; v_gene: TRBV20-1; CDR3aa: CSARDYTGYSNTEAFF
d_gene: NA; abundance: NA; j_gene: TRBJ1-5; v_gene: TRBV12-3/TRBV12-4; CDR3aa: CASSLIWSGAHQPQHF
d_gene: NA; abundance: many; j_gene: TRBJ2-7; v_gene: TRBV7-2; CDR3aa: CASSLDFSSYEQYF
d_gene: NA; abundance: NA; j_gene: TRBJ1-2; v_gene: TRBV10-3; CDR3aa: CAISGIGGPLNCGYTF
d_gene: TRBD1; abundance: NA; j_gene: TRBJ1-4; v_gene: TRBV29-1; CDR3aa: CSVPDRGEMNTEKLFF
d_gene: TRBD1; abundance: NA; j_gene: TRBJ1-6; v_gene: TRBV10-3; CDR3aa: CAISDATRDRGSRNSPLHF
d_gene: NA; abundance: NA; j_gene: TRBJ1-5; v_gene: TRBV12-5; CDR3aa: CASGLTGILPQHF
d_gene: NA; abundance: many; j_gene: TRBJ1-1; v_gene: TRBV2; CDR3aa: CASSEAGGTEAFF
d_gene: NA; abundance: NA; j_gene: TRBJ2-2; v_gene: TRBV27; CDR3aa: CASSDLRLADSTGELFF
d_gene: NA; abundance: NA; j_gene: TRBJ1-5; v_gene: TRBV29-1; CDR3aa: CSVLTGIQETQHF
d_gene: TRBD2; abundance: many; j_gene: TRBJ2-5; v_gene: TRBV11-2; CDR3aa: CASSFPSGSGQETQYF
d_gene: NA; abundance: NA; j_gene: TRBJ2-7; v_gene: TRBV7-9; CDR3aa: CASSLARDSANTGDEQYF
d_gene: NA; abundance: many; j_gene: TRBJ2-7; v_gene: TRBV20-1; CDR3aa: CSADIPTYEQYF
d_gene: TRBD1; abundance: NA; j_gene: TRBJ2-5; v_gene: TRBV6-1; CDR3aa: CASSVGQGNQPQYF
d_gene: NA; abundance: many; j_gene: TRBJ1-2; v_gene: TRBV7-8; CDR3aa: CASSLEAGVYGYTF
d_gene: NA; abundance: many; j_gene: TRBJ1-4; v_gene: TRBV19; CDR3aa: CASSINGASAKLFF
d_gene: TRBD2; abundance: many; j_gene: TRBJ2-5; v_gene: TRBV20-1; CDR3aa: CSARVSAGERETQYF
d_gene: NA; abundance: NA; j_gene: TRBJ2-7; v_gene: TRBV20-1; CDR3aa: CSANGDEQYF
d_gene: NA; abundance: NA; j_gene: TRBJ2-7; v_gene: TRBV6-5; CDR3aa: CAGSSGVRGGPSEQYF
d_gene: NA; abundance: many; j_gene: TRBJ1-4; v_gene: TRBV5-4; CDR3aa: CASSHNARGLDEKLFF
d_gene: NA; abundance: NA; j_gene: TRBJ2-1; v_gene: TRBV7-2; CDR3aa: CASSLDSCPYNEQFF
d_gene: NA; abundance: many; j_gene: TRBJ2-7; v_gene: TRBV6-2/TRBV6-3; CDR3aa: CASRRQTDLGQYF
d_gene: NA; abundance: NA; j_gene: TRBJ2-3; v_gene: TRBV29-1; CDR3aa: CSVRGEGPHTDTQYF
d_gene: NA; abundance: many; j_gene: TRBJ1-2; v_gene: TRBV7-8; CDR3aa: CASSSKLEGYTF
d_gene: NA; abundance: few; j_gene: TRBJ1-2; v_gene: TRBV12-3/TRBV12-4; CDR3aa: CASSFGGTRPTFYGYTF
d_gene: NA; abundance: few; j_gene: TRBJ2-1; v_gene: TRBV11-2; CDR3aa: CASSLRTRYEQFF
d_gene: NA; abundance: NA; j_gene: TRBJ2-5; v_gene: TRBV4-2; CDR3aa: CASSQAGTSTDTQYF
d_gene: NA; abundance: NA; j_gene: TRBJ1-5; v_gene: TRBV25-1; CDR3aa: CASFDPTQPQHF
d_gene: TRBD2; abundance: NA; j_gene: TRBJ2-5; v_gene: TRBV7-8; CDR3aa: CASSLPGGPKTQYF
d_gene: NA; abundance: NA; j_gene: TRBJ2-7; v_gene: TRBV20-1; CDR3aa: CSARPVPEQYF
d_gene: TRBD1; abundance: NA; j_gene: TRBJ1-6; v_gene: TRBV7-8; CDR3aa: CASSLADRASPLHF
d_gene: NA; abundance: NA; j_gene: TRBJ2-6; v_gene: TRBV9; CDR3aa: CASSVRVSGANVLTF
d_gene: TRBD1; abundance: few; j_gene: TRBJ2-7; v_gene: TRBV12-5; CDR3aa: CASGRTGMTYEQYF
d_gene: NA; abundance: NA; j_gene: TRBJ1-4; v_gene: TRBV27; CDR3aa: CASSLTRRNEKLFF
d_gene: TRBD2; abundance: few; j_gene: TRBJ2-3; v_gene: TRBV7-9; CDR3aa: CASSGLAQQDTQYF
d_gene: NA; abundance: NA; j_gene: TRBJ2-7; v_gene: TRBV7-8; CDR3aa: CAINGLAGEQYF
d_gene: NA; abundance: NA; j_gene: TRBJ1-2; v_gene: TRBV2; CDR3aa: CASTPTRGRADGYTF
d_gene: NA; abundance: NA; j_gene: TRBJ1-1; v_gene: TRBV20-1; CDR3aa: CSAINGVTNTEAFF
d_gene: NA; abundance: many; j_gene: TRBJ2-2; v_gene: TRBV7-9; CDR3aa: CASSLEGFGGELFF
d_gene: NA; abundance: many; j_gene: TRBJ2-5; v_gene: TRBV6-5; CDR3aa: CASNGMWGAQYF
d_gene: TRBD1; abundance: once; j_gene: TRBJ2-7; v_gene: TRBV19; CDR3aa: CAATGTGIHEQYF
d_gene: TRBD1; abundance: NA; j_gene: TRBJ2-7; v_gene: TRBV7-3; CDR3aa: CASSLSGQVGAYEQYF
d_gene: TRBD1; abundance: once; j_gene: TRBJ2-5; v_gene: TRBV29-1; CDR3aa: CSVDVRGSETQYF
d_gene: NA; abundance: many; j_gene: TRBJ2-5; v_gene: TRBV25-1; CDR3aa: CASSERREQETQYF
d_gene: TRBD2; abundance: once; j_gene: TRBJ2-3; v_gene: TRBV5-1; CDR3aa: CASRREVKDTQYF
d_gene: NA; abundance: many; j_gene: TRBJ1-1; v_gene: TRBV5-1; CDR3aa: CASSHEAEAFF
d_gene: TRBD2; abundance: NA; j_gene: TRBJ2-5; v_gene: TRBV29-1; CDR3aa: CSVETGGRLAGVRGTQYF
d_gene: TRBD1; abundance: many; j_gene: TRBJ1-2; v_gene: TRBV20-1; CDR3aa: CSAEPGQSNYGYTF
d_gene: NA; abundance: many; j_gene: TRBJ1-6; v_gene: TRBV9; CDR3aa: CASRNRTQRNSPLHF
d_gene: NA; abundance: NA; j_gene: TRBJ1-4; v_gene: TRBV7-2; CDR3aa: CASSLEPGTSTNEKLFF